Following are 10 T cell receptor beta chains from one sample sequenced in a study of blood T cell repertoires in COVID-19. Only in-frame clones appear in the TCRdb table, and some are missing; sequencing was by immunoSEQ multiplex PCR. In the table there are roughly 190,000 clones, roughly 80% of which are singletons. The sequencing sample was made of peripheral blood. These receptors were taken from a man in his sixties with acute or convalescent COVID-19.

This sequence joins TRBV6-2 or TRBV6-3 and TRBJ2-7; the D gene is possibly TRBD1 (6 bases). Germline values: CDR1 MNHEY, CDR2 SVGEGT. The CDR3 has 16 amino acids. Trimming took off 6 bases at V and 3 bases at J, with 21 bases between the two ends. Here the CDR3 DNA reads TGTGCCAGCAGCTCGCTACTGAACCGGGACAACTACGAGCAGTACTTC. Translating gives CASSSLLNRDNYEQYF.

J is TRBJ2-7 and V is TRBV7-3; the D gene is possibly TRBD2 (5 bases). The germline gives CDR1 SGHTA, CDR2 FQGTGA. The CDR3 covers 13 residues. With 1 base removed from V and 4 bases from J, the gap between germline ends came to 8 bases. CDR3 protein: CASSLNPGYEQYF. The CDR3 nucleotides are TGTGCCAGCAGCTTAAATCCGGGATACGAGCAGTACTTC.

CDR3 sequence reads: CASCDRGNQPQHF. The CDR3 nucleotides read TGTGCCAGCTGCGACAGGGGGAATCAGCCCCAGCATTTT. V is TRBV2 and J is TRBJ1-5; 9 bases map to TRBD1. Germline loops: CDR1 SNHLY, CDR2 FYNNEI. The CDR3 loop spans 13 amino acids. J was trimmed by 4 bases and V by 8 bases; bases with no gene match: 3. The entire variable domain, with the rest obtained from reference TRBV2 and TRBJ1-5, is as follows: EPEVTQTPSHQVTQMGQEVILRCVPISNHLYFYWYRQILGQKVEFLVSFYNNEISEKSEIFDDQFSVERPDGSNFTLKIRSTKLEDSAMYFCASCDRGNQPQHFGDGTRLSIL.

The CDR3 bases are TGTGCCACCAGCAGAGTCGGAGGGAGCACCGGGGAGCTGTTTTTT. This translates into CATSRVGGSTGELFF. V gene TRBV15 combines with J gene TRBJ2-2, with a tentative D call TRBD2 (6 bases). Germline CDR1 reads LNHNV; CDR2 reads YYDKDF (reference sequence). V lost 1 base, J lost 4 bases, and 10 bases lay in between. This CDR3 comprises 15 residues.

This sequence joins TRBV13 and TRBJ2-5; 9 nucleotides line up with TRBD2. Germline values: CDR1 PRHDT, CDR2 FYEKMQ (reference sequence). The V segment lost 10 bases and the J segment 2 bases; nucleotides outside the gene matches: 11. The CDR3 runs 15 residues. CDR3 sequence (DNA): TGTGCCACGAAGGATAGCGGGGGAGGGCAAGAGACCCAGTACTTC. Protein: CATKDSGGGQETQYF.

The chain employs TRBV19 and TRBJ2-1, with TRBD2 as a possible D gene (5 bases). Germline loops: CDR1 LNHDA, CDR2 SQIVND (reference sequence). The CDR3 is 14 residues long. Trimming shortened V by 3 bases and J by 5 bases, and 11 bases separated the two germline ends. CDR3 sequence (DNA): TGTGCCAGTAGTATCGGACTGAACAACAATGAGCAGTTCTTC. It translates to CASSIGLNNNEQFF.

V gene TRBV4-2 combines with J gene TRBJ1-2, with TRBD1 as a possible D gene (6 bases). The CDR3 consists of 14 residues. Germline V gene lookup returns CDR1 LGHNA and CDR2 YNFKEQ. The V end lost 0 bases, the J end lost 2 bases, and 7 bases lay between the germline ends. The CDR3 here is CASSQDTGNYGYTF. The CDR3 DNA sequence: TGTGCCAGCAGCCAAGACACAGGGAACTATGGCTACACCTTC.

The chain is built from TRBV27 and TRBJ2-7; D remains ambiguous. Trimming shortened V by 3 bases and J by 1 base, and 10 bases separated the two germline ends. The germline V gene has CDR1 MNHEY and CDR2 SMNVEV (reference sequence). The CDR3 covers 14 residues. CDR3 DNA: TGTGCCAGCAGTTTTGTAAGAGGTTCCTACGAGCAGTACTTC. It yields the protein CASSFVRGSYEQYF.

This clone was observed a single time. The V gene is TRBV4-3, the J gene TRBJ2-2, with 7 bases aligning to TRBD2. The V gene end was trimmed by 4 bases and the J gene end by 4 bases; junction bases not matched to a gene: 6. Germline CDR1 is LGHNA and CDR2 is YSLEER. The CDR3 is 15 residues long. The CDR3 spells CASSPGSSGTGELFF. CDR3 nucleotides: TGCGCCAGCAGCCCCGGTTCTAGCGGCACCGGGGAGCTGTTTTTT.

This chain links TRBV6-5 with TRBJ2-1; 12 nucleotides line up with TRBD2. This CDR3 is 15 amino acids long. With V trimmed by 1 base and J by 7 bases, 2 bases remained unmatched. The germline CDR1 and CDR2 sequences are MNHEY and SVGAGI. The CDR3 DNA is TGTGCCAGCAGTTACTGGACTAGCGGGATGAATGAGCAGTTCTTC. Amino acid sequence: CASSYWTSGMNEQFF.